Listed here are 11 T cell receptor beta chains from one sample, sequenced in a study of T-cell memory formation after mild COVID-19. MiXCR, run by TCRdb on the 5' RACE reads, gives a single entry per CDR3 protein. Of about 430,000 distinct CDR3 sequences in the sample, 15% to 20% were seen once. Sequences were obtained from PBMCs or a T cell subset sorted from them (not recorded which). The origin of the receptors is a man in his late teens or twenties who had mild COVID-19 (a few samples of this study predate the infection). Cell type and time point are not known.

The J gene is TRBJ2-3, the V gene TRBV2; D gene ambiguous. The CDR3 spans 14 residues. CDR1 is SNHLY, CDR2 FYNNEI, per germline. V was shortened by 7 bases and J by 0 bases, with 11 bases between the two germline ends. CDR3 residues: CASKSVPSTDTQYF. CDR3 coding DNA: TGTGCCAGCAAGAGCGTACCTAGCACAGATACGCAGTATTTT.

The rearrangement joins TRBV7-2 to TRBJ2-3; D perhaps matches TRBD1 (6 bases). This CDR3 has 17 residues. Trimming shortened V by 4 bases and J by 0 bases, and 17 bases separated the two germline ends. Germline CDR1 and CDR2: SGHTA and FQGNSA. CDR3 DNA sequence: TGTGCCAGCAGCTGGGACCCGACGGACAGAAGCACAGATACGCAGTATTTT. This translates into CASSWDPTDRSTDTQYF.

This clonotype has a handful of counts. The CDR3 region has the DNA TGTGCCAGCGCCTACCCCGGCCAGGGCTCCGACGAGCAGTACGTC. This gives the protein CASAYPGQGSDEQYV. V usage is TRBV7-2 and J usage is TRBJ2-7; a possible D gene is TRBD1 (5 bases). The length of the CDR3 is 15 residues. Looked up from germline, CDR1 is SGHTA and CDR2 is FQGNSA.

This clonotype turned up a few times. V gene TRBV18 combines with J gene TRBJ2-3, with D hard to call. The CDR3 sequence is 12 residues long. Germline CDR1 and CDR2: KGHSH and LQKENI. Trimming took off 1 base at V and 6 bases at J, with 5 bases between the two ends. CDR3 bases: TGTGCCAGCTCACCACGTCACGATACGCAGTATTTT. Translation gives CASSPRHDTQYF. The full variable domain, its missing parts supplied by reference TRBV18 and TRBJ2-3, is NAGVMQNPRHLVRRRGQEARLRCSPMKGHSHVYWYRQLPEEGLKFMVYLQKENIIDESGMPKERFSAEFPKEGPSILRIQQVVRGDSAAYFCASSPRHDTQYFGPGTRLTVL.

CDR3 bases: TGCAGTGCTAGCCGAGAGACCACTTCACCCCTCCACTTT. Protein sequence: CSASRETTSPLHF. This chain links TRBV20-1 with TRBJ1-6; D not certain. CDR1 and CDR2 (germline): DFQATT, SNEGSKA (reference sequence). V was cut by 3 bases and J by 9 bases, with 12 bases left in between. The CDR3 spans 13 residues.

This clonotype was found a few times. This chain connects TRBV4-1 to TRBJ1-5; a weak D match, TRBD1 (5 bases). The CDR3 runs to 14 residues. V was cut by 0 bases and J by 7 bases, with 10 bases left in between. Germline values: CDR1 MGHRA, CDR2 YSYEKL. The CDR3 loop reads CASSQEGPPQPQHF. The CDR3 DNA follows: TGCGCCAGCAGCCAAGAGGGACCTCCCCAGCCCCAGCATTTT.

The DNA for the CDR3 is TGTGCCAGCAGCTTATCGGCTGCGCTGCCCTACGAGCAGTACTTC. Its translation is CASSLSAALPYEQYF. This chain connects TRBV7-2 to TRBJ2-7; D is unresolved. This CDR3 region has 15 residues. V dropped 2 bases and J dropped 2 bases, with 13 bases sitting between them. Germline V CDR1 and CDR2: SGHTA, FQGNSA.

The chain recombines TRBV5-1 with TRBJ2-7, with 8 nucleotides matching TRBD1. The junction had 7 bases not matched to a gene; V was cut back by 4 bases and J by 1 base. The CDR3 consists of 15 residues. CDR1 and CDR2 from the germline V gene are SGHRS and YFSETQ. CDR3 region: CASSPGQGNSYEQYF. CDR3 in DNA: TGCGCCAGCAGCCCCGGACAGGGCAATTCCTACGAGCAGTACTTC.

This clonotype has just a few counts. This CDR3 is CSVVPLGTGVSYEQYF. The CDR3 coding sequence is TGCAGCGTTGTCCCCCTGGGGACAGGTGTCTCCTACGAGCAGTACTTC. V usage is TRBV29-1 and J usage is TRBJ2-7; 8 bases match TRBD1. From germline, CDR1 is SQVTM and CDR2 ANQGSEA. This CDR3 is 16 amino acids long. The trim removed 4 bases at V and 0 bases at J, leaving 11 bases unmatched.

V usage is TRBV7-2 and J usage is TRBJ1-1; possibly TRBD1 for D (5 bases). The germline V and J ends were trimmed by 4 bases and 2 bases, with 11 bases remaining between them. CDR1 and CDR2 (germline): SGHTA, FQGNSA. The CDR3 has 14 amino acids. The CDR3 nucleotides read TGTGCCAGCAGCTCCAGGGCCCTTAACACTGAAGCTTTCTTT. This sequence encodes CASSSRALNTEAFF.

The V gene is TRBV4-1, the J gene TRBJ1-2; 9 bases are a match to TRBD1. Germline trimming cut 4 bases from V and 2 bases from J; bases unmatched to any gene: 5. Germline assignment: CDR1 MGHRA and CDR2 YSYEKL. CDR3 length equals 15 residues. CDR3 in amino acids: CASSPGTGRNYGYTF. DNA for the CDR3: TGCGCCAGCAGCCCGGGGACAGGGAGGAACTATGGCTACACCTTC.